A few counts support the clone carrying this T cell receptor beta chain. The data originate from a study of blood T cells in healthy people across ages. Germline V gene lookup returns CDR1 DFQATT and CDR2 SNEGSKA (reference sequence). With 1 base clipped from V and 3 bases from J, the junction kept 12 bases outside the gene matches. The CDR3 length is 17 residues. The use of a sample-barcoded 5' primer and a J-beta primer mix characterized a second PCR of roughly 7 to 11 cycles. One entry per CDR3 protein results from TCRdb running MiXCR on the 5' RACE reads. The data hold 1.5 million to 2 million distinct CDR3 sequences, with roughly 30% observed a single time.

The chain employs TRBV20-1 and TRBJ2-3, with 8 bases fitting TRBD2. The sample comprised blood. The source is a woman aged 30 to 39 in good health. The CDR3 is CSARVPGLATLTDTQYF. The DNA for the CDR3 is TGCAGTGCTAGAGTTCCTGGACTAGCTACCCTAACAGATACGCAGTATTTT.